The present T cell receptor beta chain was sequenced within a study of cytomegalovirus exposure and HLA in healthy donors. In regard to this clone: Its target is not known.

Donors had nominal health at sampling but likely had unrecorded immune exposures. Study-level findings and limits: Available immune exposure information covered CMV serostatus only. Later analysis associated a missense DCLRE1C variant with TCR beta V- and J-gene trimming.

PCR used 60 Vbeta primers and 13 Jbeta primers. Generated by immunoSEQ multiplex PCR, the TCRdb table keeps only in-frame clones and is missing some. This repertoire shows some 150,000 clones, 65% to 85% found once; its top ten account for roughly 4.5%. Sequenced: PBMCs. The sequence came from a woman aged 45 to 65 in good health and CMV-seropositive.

The CDR3, as DNA: TGTGCCAGCACGAGGACAGGGGGCTACGAGCAGTACTTC. It codes for CASTRTGGYEQYF. The chain links TRBV28 to TRBJ2-7; the match to TRBD1 covers 10 bases. The CDR3 consists of 13 residues. V shed 7 bases, J shed 3 bases, and the junction held 3 bases outside the gene matches. Germline V gives CDR1 MDHEN, CDR2 SYDVKM. The full variable domain, completed using reference TRBV28 and TRBJ2-7, is DVKVTQSSRYLVKRTGEKVFLECVQDMDHENMFWYRQDPGLGLRLIYFSYDVKMKEKGDIPEGYSVSREKKERFSLILESASTNQTSMYLCASTRTGGYEQYFGPGTRLTVT.